One sample yielded the 5 T cell receptor beta chains listed below, sequenced in a study of T cell changes during pregnancy in multiple sclerosis. Repertoires were generated with immunoSEQ multiplex PCR, while TCRdb's copy carries only in-frame clones and drops some. This table holds under 55,000 clones, approximately 90% found once. The sample comprised PBMCs (not recorded whether the cells were cultured). These receptors came from a female donor with multiple sclerosis, enrolled in a pregnancy study.

The chain links TRBV27 to TRBJ1-2; perhaps TRBD1 as D (5 bases). This CDR3 region has 16 residues. V lost 6 bases and J 7 bases, leaving 24 bases between the germline ends. The germline V gene encodes CDR1 MNHEY and CDR2 SMNVEV (reference sequence). The CDR3 bases are TGTGCCAGCAGGGTCCGGGGGAGCCCGCAGCTGGGTGGCTACACCTTC. Translated, it gives CASRVRGSPQLGGYTF.

The rearrangement links TRBV10-3 to TRBJ2-3, with a tentative D call TRBD1 (6 bases). V was clipped by 8 bases and J by 3 bases, with 12 bases between them. The CDR3 length is 13 residues. Germline V gene data show CDR1 as ENHRY and CDR2 as SYGVKD. CDR3 loop: CAIGEQGTDTQYF. The CDR3 nucleotides are TGTGCCATCGGGGAACAGGGAACAGATACGCAGTATTTT.

A single count supports this clone. CDR3 amino acids: CASSLGNSGYNEQFF. CDR3 bases: TGTGCCAGCAGCTTAGGCAATAGCGGATACAATGAGCAGTTCTTC. This sequence joins TRBV7-2 and TRBJ2-1, with a possible D match to TRBD2 (6 bases). The CDR3 contains 15 residues. Between the trimmed V and J ends, which lost 1 base and 4 bases, there was a span of 11 bases. Germline CDR1 and CDR2: SGHTA and FQGNSA.

This rearrangement joins TRBV7-9 to TRBJ2-1, with D uncertain. This CDR3 has 12 amino acids. The V end was cut by 3 bases, the J end by 10 bases, with 10 bases between. Germline-derived CDR1 and CDR2 are SEHNR and FQNEAQ (reference sequence). In nucleotides, the CDR3 is TGTGCCAGCAGCTTTCTCGCAGGCGAGCAGTTCTTC. Protein: CASSFLAGEQFF.

The chain combines TRBV5-1 with TRBJ2-3; 8 bases line up with TRBD2. This CDR3 is 17 amino acids long. The germline V gene has CDR1 SGHRS and CDR2 YFSETQ. Trimming cost V 2 bases and J 2 bases; bases outside gene matches: 10. The CDR3 DNA reads TGCGCCAGCAGCTTACCGGGACTAGTGACCCCCACAGATACGCAGTATTTT. Amino acid sequence: CASSLPGLVTPTDTQYF.